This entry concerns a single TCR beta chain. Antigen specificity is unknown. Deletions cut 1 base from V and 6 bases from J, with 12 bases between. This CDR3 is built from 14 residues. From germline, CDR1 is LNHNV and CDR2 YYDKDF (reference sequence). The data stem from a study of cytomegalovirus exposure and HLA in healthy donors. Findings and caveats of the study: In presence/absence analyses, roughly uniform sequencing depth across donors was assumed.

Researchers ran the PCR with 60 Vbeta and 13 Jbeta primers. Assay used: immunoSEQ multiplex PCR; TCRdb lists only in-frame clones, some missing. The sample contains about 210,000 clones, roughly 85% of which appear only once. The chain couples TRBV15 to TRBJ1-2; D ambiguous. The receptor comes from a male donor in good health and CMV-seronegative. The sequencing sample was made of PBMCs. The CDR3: CATSRGGGFNGYTF. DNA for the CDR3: TGTGCCACCAGCAGAGGCGGCGGCTTCAATGGCTACACCTTC.